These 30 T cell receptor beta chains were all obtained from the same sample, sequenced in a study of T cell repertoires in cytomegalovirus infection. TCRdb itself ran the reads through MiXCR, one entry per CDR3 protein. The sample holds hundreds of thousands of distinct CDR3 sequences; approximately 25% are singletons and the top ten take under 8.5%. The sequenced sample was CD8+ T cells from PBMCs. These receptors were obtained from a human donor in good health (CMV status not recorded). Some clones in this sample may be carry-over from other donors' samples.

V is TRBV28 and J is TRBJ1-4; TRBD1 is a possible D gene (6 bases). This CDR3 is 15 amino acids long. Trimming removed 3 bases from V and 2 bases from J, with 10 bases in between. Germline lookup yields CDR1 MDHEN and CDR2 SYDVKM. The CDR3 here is CASSFGGLTNEKLFF. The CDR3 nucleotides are TGTGCCAGCAGTTTTGGGGGGCTTACTAATGAAAAACTGTTTTTT. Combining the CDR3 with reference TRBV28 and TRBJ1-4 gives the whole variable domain DVKVTQSSRYLVKRTGEKVFLECVQDMDHENMFWYRQDPGLGLRLIYFSYDVKMKEKGDIPEGYSVSREKKERFSLILESASTNQTSMYLCASSFGGLTNEKLFFGSGTQLSVL.

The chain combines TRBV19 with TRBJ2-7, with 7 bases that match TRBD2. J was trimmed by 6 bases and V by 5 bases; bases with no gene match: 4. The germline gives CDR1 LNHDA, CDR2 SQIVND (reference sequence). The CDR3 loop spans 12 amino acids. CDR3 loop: CASSPGGPEQYF. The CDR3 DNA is TGTGCCAGTAGTCCGGGGGGTCCCGAGCAGTACTTC.

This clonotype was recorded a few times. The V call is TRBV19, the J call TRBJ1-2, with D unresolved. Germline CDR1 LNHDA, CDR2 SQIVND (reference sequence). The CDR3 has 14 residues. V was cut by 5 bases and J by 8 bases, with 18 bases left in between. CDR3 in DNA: TGTGCCAGTAGTCCCACCCCGGCGGGTGGGGGCTACACCTTC. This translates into CASSPTPAGGGYTF.

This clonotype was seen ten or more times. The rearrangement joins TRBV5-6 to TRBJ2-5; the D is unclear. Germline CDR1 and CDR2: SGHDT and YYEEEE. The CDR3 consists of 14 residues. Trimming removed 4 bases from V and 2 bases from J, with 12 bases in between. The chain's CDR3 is CASSTGRPQETQYF. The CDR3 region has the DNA TGTGCCAGCAGCACCGGACGTCCACAAGAGACCCAGTACTTC.

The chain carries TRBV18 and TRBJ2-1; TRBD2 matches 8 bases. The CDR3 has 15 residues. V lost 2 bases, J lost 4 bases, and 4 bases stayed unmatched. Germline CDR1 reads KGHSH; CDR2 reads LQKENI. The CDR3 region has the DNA TGTGCCAGCTCACCAATAGCGGGGCAATACAATGAGCAGTTCTTC. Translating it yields CASSPIAGQYNEQFF.

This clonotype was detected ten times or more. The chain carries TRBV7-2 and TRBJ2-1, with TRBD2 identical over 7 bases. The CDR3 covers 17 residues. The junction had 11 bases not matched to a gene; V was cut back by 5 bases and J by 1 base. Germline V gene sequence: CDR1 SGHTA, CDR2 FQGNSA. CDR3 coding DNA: TGTGCCAGCAGCGCTTTACTAGCGACTATATCCTACAATGAGCAGTTCTTC. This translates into CASSALLATISYNEQFF.

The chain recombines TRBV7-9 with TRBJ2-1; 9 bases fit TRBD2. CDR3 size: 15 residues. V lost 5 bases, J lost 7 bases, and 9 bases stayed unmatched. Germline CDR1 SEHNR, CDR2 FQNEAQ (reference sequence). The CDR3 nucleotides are TGTGCCAGCAGCCCCACCGGGACTAGCACGAATGAGCAGTTCTTC. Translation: CASSPTGTSTNEQFF.

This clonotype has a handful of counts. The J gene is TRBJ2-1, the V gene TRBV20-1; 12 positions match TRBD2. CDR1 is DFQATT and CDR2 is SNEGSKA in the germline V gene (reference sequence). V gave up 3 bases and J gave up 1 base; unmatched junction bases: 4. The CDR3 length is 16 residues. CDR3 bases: TGCAGTGCTAGTACTAGCGGGGGGTTTTCCTACAATGAGCAGTTCTTC. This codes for CSASTSGGFSYNEQFF.

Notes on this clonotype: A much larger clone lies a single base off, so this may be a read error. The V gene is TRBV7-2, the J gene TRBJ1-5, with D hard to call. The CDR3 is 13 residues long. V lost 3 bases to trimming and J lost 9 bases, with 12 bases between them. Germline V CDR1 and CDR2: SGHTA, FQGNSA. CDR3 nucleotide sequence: TGTGCCAGCAGCTTCGGTTCGTTCGGGCCCCAGCATTTT. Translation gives CASSFGSFGPQHF.

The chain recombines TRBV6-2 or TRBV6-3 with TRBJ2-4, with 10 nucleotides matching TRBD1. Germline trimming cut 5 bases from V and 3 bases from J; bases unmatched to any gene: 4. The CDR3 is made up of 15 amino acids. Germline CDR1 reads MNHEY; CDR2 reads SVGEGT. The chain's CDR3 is CASSPGQGFKNIQYF. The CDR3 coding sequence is TGTGCCAGCAGTCCGGGACAGGGGTTCAAAAACATTCAGTACTTC.

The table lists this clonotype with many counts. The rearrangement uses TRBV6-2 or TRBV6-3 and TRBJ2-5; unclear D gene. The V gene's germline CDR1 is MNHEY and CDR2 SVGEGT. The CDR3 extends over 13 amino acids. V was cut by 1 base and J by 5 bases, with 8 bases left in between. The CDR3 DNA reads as TGTGCCAGCAGTTACTATTTGCGGGAGACCCAGTACTTC. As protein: CASSYYLRETQYF.

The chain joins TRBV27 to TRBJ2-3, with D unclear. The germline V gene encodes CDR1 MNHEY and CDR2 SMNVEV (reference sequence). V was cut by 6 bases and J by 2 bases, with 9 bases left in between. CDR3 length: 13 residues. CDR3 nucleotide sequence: TGTGCCAGCAGCCATGGGGTCACAGATACGCAGTATTTT. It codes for CASSHGVTDTQYF.

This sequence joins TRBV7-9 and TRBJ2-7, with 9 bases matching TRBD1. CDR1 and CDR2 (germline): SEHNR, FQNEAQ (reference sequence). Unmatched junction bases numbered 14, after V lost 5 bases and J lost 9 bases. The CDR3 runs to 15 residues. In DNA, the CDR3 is TGTGCCAGCAGCCGCCCGGACAGGGGACTGGGATCGCAGTACTTC. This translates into CASSRPDRGLGSQYF.

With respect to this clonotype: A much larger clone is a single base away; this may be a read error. This CDR3 reads CASSFQTSGGVWDEQFF. In nucleotides, the CDR3 is TGTGCCAGCAGCTTCCAGACTAGCGGGGGGGTCTGGGATGAGCAGTTCTTC. The rearrangement joins TRBV7-6 to TRBJ2-1; 14 nucleotides match TRBD2. V lost 3 bases to trimming and J lost 8 bases; unmatched junction nucleotides: 9. In germline, CDR1 is SGHVS, CDR2 FNYEAQ. The CDR3 covers 17 residues.

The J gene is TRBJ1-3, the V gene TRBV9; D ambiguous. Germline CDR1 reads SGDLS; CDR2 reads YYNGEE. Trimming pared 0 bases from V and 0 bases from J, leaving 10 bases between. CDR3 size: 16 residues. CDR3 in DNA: TGTGCCAGCAGCGTAGTCGGAGGACCCTCTGGAAACACCATATATTTT. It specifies CASSVVGGPSGNTIYF.

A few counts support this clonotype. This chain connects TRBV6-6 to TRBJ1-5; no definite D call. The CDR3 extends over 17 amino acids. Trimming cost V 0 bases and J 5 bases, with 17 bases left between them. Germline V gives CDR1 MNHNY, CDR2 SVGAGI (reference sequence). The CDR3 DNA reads TGTGCCAGCAGTTACTCGATTGCAGCAGAGATCGATCAGCCCCAGCATTTT. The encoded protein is CASSYSIAAEIDQPQHF.

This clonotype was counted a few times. The CDR3 DNA sequence: TGCAGTGCTAGACAGGAAGGCTACACCTTC. Its protein product is CSARQEGYTF. The chain has TRBV20-1 and TRBJ1-2; no clear D. The V end lost 2 bases, the J end lost 8 bases, and 6 bases lay between the germline ends. Germline lookup yields CDR1 DFQATT and CDR2 SNEGSKA (reference sequence). There are 10 residues in the CDR3.

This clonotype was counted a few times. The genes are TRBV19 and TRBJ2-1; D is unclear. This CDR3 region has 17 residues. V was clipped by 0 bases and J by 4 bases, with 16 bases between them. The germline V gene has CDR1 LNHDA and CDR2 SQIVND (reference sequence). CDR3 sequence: CASSIDQEGKNYNEQFF. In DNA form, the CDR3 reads TGTGCCAGTAGTATAGATCAAGAAGGGAAAAATTACAATGAGCAGTTCTTC.

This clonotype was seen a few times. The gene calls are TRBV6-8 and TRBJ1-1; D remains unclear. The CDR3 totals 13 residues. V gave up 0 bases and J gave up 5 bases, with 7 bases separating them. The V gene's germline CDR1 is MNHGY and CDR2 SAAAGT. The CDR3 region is CASSYSRVTEAFF. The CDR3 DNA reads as TGTGCCAGCAGTTACTCCCGGGTTACTGAAGCTTTCTTT.

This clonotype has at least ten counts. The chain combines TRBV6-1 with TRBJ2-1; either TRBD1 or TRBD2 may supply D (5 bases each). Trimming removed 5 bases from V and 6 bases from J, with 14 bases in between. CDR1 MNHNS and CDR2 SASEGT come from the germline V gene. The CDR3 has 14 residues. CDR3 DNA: TGTGCCAGCAGTTGGCTGGGACGCGGCAATGAGCAGTTCTTC. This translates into CASSWLGRGNEQFF.

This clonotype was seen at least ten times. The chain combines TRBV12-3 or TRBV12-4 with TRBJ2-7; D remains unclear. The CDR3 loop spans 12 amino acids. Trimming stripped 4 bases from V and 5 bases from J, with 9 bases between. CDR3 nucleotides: TGTGCCAGCAGTTCTGGGCAAAACGAGCAGTACTTC. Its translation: CASSSGQNEQYF.

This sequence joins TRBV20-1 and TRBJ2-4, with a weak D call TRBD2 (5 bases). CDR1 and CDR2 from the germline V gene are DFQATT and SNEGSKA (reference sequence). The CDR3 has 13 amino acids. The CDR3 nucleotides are TGCGCCCTAAGAGGGCCTTTCTTAAACATTCAGTACTTC. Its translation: CALRGPFLNIQYF.

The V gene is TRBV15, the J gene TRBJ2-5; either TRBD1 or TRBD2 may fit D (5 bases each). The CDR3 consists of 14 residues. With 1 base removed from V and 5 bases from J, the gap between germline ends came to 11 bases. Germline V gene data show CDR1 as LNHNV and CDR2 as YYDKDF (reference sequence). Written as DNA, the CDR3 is TGTGCCACCAGCAGAGGACGGGGCGTGGAGACCCAGTACTTC. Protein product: CATSRGRGVETQYF.

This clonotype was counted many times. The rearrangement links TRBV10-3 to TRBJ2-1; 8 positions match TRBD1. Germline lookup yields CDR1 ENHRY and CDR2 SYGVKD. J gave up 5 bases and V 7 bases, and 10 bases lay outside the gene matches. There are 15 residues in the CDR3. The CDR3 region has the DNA TGTGCCATCACCTCGACAGGGGATGACGACAATGAGCAGTTCTTC. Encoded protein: CAITSTGDDDNEQFF.

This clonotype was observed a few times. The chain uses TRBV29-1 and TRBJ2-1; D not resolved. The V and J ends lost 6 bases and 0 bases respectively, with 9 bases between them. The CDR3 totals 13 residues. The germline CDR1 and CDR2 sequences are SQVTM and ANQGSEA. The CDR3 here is CSVLWASYNEQFF. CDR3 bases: TGCAGCGTCCTCTGGGCCTCCTACAATGAGCAGTTCTTC.

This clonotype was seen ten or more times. The CDR3 bases are TGTGCCAGCAGCTTCACGGCGGGGCTAGCTAACACCGGGGAGCTGTTTTTT. Its translation: CASSFTAGLANTGELFF. The chain carries TRBV7-2 and TRBJ2-2, with D possibly being TRBD2 (6 bases). The CDR3 consists of 17 residues. Germline CDR1 reads SGHTA; CDR2 reads FQGNSA. The V end lost 3 bases, the J end lost 2 bases, and 16 bases lay between the germline ends. The full variable domain, with the rest looked up from reference TRBV7-2 and TRBJ2-2, is GAGVSQSPSNKVTEKGKDVELRCDPISGHTALYWYRQSLGQGLEFLIYFQGNSAPDKSGLPSDRFSAERTGGSVSTLTIQRTQQEDSAVYLCASSFTAGLANTGELFFGEGSRLTVL.

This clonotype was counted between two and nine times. The chain's CDR3 is CASSYPEEGVHEQYF. CDR3 bases: TGTGCCAGCAGCTACCCTGAGGAGGGGGTCCACGAGCAGTACTTC. The V call is TRBV7-9, the J call TRBJ2-7; D tentatively fits TRBD1 or TRBD2 (6 bases each). CDR1 and CDR2 from the germline V gene are SEHNR and FQNEAQ (reference sequence). V lost 4 bases to trimming and J lost 5 bases, with 18 bases between them. This CDR3 is 15 amino acids long. The whole variable domain, filled in from reference TRBV7-9 and TRBJ2-7, reads DTGVSQNPRHKITKRGQNVTFRCDPISEHNRLYWYRQTLGQGPEFLTYFQNEAQLEKSRLLSDRFSAERPKGSFSTLEIQRTEQGDSAMYLCASSYPEEGVHEQYFGPGTRLTVT.

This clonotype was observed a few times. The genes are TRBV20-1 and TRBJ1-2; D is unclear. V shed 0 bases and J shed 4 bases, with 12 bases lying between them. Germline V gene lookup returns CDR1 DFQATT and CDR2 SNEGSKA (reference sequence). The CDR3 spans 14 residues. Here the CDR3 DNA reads TGCAGTGCTAGAGATCGAGGGTTCGCCTATGGCTACACCTTC. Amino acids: CSARDRGFAYGYTF.

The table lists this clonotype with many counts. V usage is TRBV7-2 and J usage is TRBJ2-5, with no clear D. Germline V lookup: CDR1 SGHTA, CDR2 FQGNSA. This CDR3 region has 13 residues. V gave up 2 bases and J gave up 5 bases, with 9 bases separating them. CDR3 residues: CASSLNFRETQYF. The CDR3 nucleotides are TGTGCCAGCAGCTTAAATTTTAGGGAGACCCAGTACTTC.

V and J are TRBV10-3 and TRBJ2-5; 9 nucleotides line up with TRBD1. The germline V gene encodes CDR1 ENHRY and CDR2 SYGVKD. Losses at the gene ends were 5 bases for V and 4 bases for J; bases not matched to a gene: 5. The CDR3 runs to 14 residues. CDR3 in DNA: TGTGCCATCAGTCCGGGGACAGGGAGAGAGACCCAGTACTTC. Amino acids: CAISPGTGRETQYF.